The rows below give T cell receptor beta chains drawn from one sample of a study of blood T cell repertoires in COVID-19. TCRdb's copy holds only in-frame clones and misses some; the assay was immunoSEQ multiplex PCR. The table lists about 190,000 clones, around nine tenths of them singletons. The source material was peripheral blood. Receptor source: a woman aged 40 to 50 who had recovered from COVID-19. CDR3s include the opening cysteine and the closing phenylalanine or tryptophan. A D gene is named only where the DNA matches it firmly. The size of a clone is reported for some rows only, either as once, few or many, or as a class for expanded clones.

TRBJ1-2 . TRBV28 few TGTGCCAGCAGTTCAGGGGCCGCTAACTATGGCTACACCTTC CASSSGAANYGYTF
TRBJ1-2 . TRBV9 once TGTGCCAGCAGCGTAGGGAGTCAATACCCATACACCTTC CASSVGSQYPYTF
TRBJ2-5 TRBD2 TRBV9 . TGTGCCAGCAGCGGGGCTAGCGGGATTTCGGAGACCCAGTACTTC CASSGASGISETQYF
TRBJ2-2 TRBD1 TRBV27 . TGTGCCAGCAGTTTAGGACAGGGGGCGACGCCTGAGGAGCTGTTTTTT CASSLGQGATPEELFF
TRBJ2-5 . TRBV3-1/TRBV3-2 . TGTGCCAGCAGTATCCCCCTGGGCGGGGAGACCCAGTACTTC CASSIPLGGETQYF
TRBJ2-4 TRBD1 TRBV6-5 . TGTGCCAGCGACGGGGACAGTTCGTATGGCATTCAGTACTTC CASDGDSSYGIQYF
TRBJ1-2 . TRBV27 . TGTGCCAGCAGTTTAGGAGTAGGGAGCTATGGCTACACCTTC CASSLGVGSYGYTF
TRBJ2-5 TRBD1 TRBV24-1 . TGTGCCACCAGTCCATCGGGACAGATACAGACCCAGTACTTC CATSPSGQIQTQYF
TRBJ2-1 . TRBV12-3/TRBV12-4 few TGTGCCAGCAGAGCCGCCCATGAGCAGTTCTTC CASRAAHEQFF
TRBJ2-2 . TRBV3-1/TRBV3-2 . TGTGCCAGCGGCGGACGGGGGAACACCGGGGAGCTGTTTTTT CASGGRGNTGELFF
TRBJ1-2 . TRBV7-9 many TGTGCCAGCAGCTTAGCGCAGCCTAGGCCTTATGGCTACACCTTC CASSLAQPRPYGYTF
TRBJ1-1 TRBD1 TRBV10-3 . TGTGCCATCAGCGGACAGGGGAGCACTGAAGCTTTCTTT CAISGQGSTEAFF
TRBJ2-1 TRBD2 TRBV7-2 . TGTGCCAGCAGCTTAGAGACTAGCGGGAGCTGGGCTGAGCAGTTCTTC CASSLETSGSWAEQFF
TRBJ2-7 TRBD2 TRBV19 . TGTGCCAGTAGCAGAGGACTAGCTTTCTCCTACGAGCAGTACTTC CASSRGLAFSYEQYF
TRBJ1-1 TRBD1 TRBV6-5 . TGTGCCAGCACCCAAGGGACAGCTAACACTGAAGCTTTCTTT CASTQGTANTEAFF
TRBJ2-7 . TRBV7-2 once TGTGCCAGCAGCTCGAGCGGATTAGGGTACGAGCAGTACTTC CASSSSGLGYEQYF